Below are 17 T cell receptor beta chains sequenced from a single sample in a study of cytomegalovirus exposure and HLA in healthy donors. Amplification used 60 Vbeta primers and 13 Jbeta primers. Libraries were prepared by immunoSEQ multiplex PCR; TCRdb keeps only in-frame clonotypes and omits some of them. Here the sample table reports 200,000 or so clones. The sample consisted of PBMCs. The receptors originated from a boy between 10 and 17 years old in good health and CMV-seronegative.

The chain combines TRBV2 with TRBJ2-7, with 7 bases lining up with TRBD1. Trimming removed 6 bases from V and 1 base from J; junction bases left unmatched: 9. The CDR3 is made up of 15 amino acids. CDR1 and CDR2 from the germline V gene are SNHLY and FYNNEI. Written as DNA, the CDR3 is TGTGCCAGCAGAAAACAGGGGTTAGGATCCTACGAGCAGTACTTC. This encodes CASRKQGLGSYEQYF.

The chain combines TRBV5-6 with TRBJ2-5; D might be TRBD1 (6 bases). The J call may be incorrect, as the DNA end agrees better with TRBJ2-7. Germline V gene lookup returns CDR1 SGHDT and CDR2 YYEEEE. The CDR3 loop spans 13 amino acids. The CDR3 loop reads CASSSQDSYEQYF. DNA of the CDR3: TGTGCCAGCAGCTCGCAGGACAGCTACGAGCAGTACTTC.

The rearrangement uses TRBV5-4 and TRBJ1-4; D uncertain. This CDR3 spans 13 amino acids. Per the germline V gene, CDR1 is SGHNT and CDR2 is YYREEE (reference sequence). V was cut by 3 bases and J by 6 bases, with 9 bases left in between. The CDR3 nucleotides are TGTGCCAGCAGCTCGTCAGGCGATGAAAAACTGTTTTTT. It specifies CASSSSGDEKLFF.

V and J are TRBV4-1 and TRBJ2-1, with D perhaps matching TRBD2 (5 bases). This CDR3 has 12 amino acids. With 4 bases removed from V and 10 bases from J, the gap between germline ends came to 11 bases. CDR1 MGHRA and CDR2 YSYEKL come from the germline V gene. CDR3 in DNA: TGCGCCAGCAGCCGTGGCCCGGGGGAGCAGTTCTTC. Translating it yields CASSRGPGEQFF.

This chain links TRBV15 with TRBJ1-1, with TRBD1 matching 7 bases. With 9 bases clipped from V and 0 bases from J, the junction kept 4 bases outside the gene matches. Germline lookup yields CDR1 LNHNV and CDR2 YYDKDF (reference sequence). The CDR3 is 13 amino acids. CDR3 nucleotides: TGTGCCACAGGGGGCTTAGTGAACACTGAAGCTTTCTTT. Translated: CATGGLVNTEAFF.

The chain employs TRBV4-1 and TRBJ2-7, with 9 positions matching TRBD1. The V segment lost 3 bases and the J segment 3 bases; nucleotides outside the gene matches: 6. Per the germline V gene, CDR1 is MGHRA and CDR2 is YSYEKL. The CDR3 has 15 residues. The CDR3 sequence: CASSHQGTGSYEQYF. Here the CDR3 DNA reads TGCGCCAGCAGCCATCAAGGGACAGGGAGCTACGAGCAGTACTTC.

The chain is built from TRBV29-1 and TRBJ1-1, with 7 bases identical to TRBD1. Trimming at V came to 7 bases and at J to 2 bases, leaving 4 bases not matched to a gene. CDR3 length: 12 amino acids. Germline values: CDR1 SQVTM, CDR2 ANQGSEA. DNA for the CDR3: TGCAGCGACAGACAGGGAAACACTGAAGCTTTCTTT. It specifies CSDRQGNTEAFF.

J is TRBJ2-1 and V is TRBV7-3; 11 bases align to TRBD2. The CDR3 sequence is 15 residues long. Losses at the gene ends were 3 bases for V and 4 bases for J; bases not matched to a gene: 2. Germline assignment: CDR1 SGHTA and CDR2 FQGTGA. Here the CDR3 DNA reads TGTGCCAGCAGCTTGGGACTAGCGGTGTACAATGAGCAGTTCTTC. It codes for CASSLGLAVYNEQFF.

The chain couples TRBV30 to TRBJ1-5; D is uncertain. V was cut by 0 bases and J by 6 bases, with 6 bases left in between. CDR1 and CDR2 from the germline V gene are GTSNPN and SVGIG (reference sequence). The CDR3 sequence is 12 residues long. As DNA, the CDR3 is TGTGCCTGGAGTGTAGCGGGTCAGCCCCAGCATTTT. It specifies CAWSVAGQPQHF.

V usage is TRBV19 and J usage is TRBJ2-3; 14 bases are a match to TRBD2. V was pared by 5 bases and J by 4 bases, with 8 bases of the junction left unmatched. The CDR3 is 17 amino acids. Germline CDR1 reads LNHDA; CDR2 reads SQIVND (reference sequence). In DNA, the CDR3 is TGTGCCAGTAGTCACGGACTAGCGGGGGGAGTGGCAGATACGCAGTATTTT. This translates into CASSHGLAGGVADTQYF.

The chain couples TRBV6-5 to TRBJ1-2; no clear D. CDR1 and CDR2 (germline): MNHEY, SVGAGI. The CDR3 totals 12 residues. V lost 2 bases, J lost 5 bases, and 6 bases lay in between. The CDR3 is CASSYRDYGYTF. CDR3 in DNA: TGTGCCAGCAGTTACAGAGATTATGGCTACACCTTC.

The chain is built from TRBV19 and TRBJ1-3, with TRBD1 as a possible D gene (6 bases). Trimming shortened V by 5 bases and J by 4 bases, and 12 bases separated the two germline ends. CDR3 length: 14 amino acids. CDR1 and CDR2 (germline): LNHDA, SQIVND (reference sequence). CDR3 in amino acids: CASSPTGLGNTIYF. The CDR3 nucleotides read TGTGCCAGTAGTCCAACAGGGTTGGGAAACACCATATATTTT.

The chain carries TRBV6-5 and TRBJ1-2; tentative D call: TRBD1 (5 bases). Germline V gene data show CDR1 as MNHEY and CDR2 as SVGAGI. The ends were cut back, 1 base at V and 5 bases at J, with 8 bases in the middle. The length of the CDR3 is 13 residues. The CDR3 loop is CASSYFQGYGYTF. The CDR3 DNA reads TGTGCCAGCAGTTACTTCCAGGGTTATGGCTACACCTTC.

The V and J genes are TRBV6-1 and TRBJ1-2; 11 bases agree with TRBD1. CDR1 and CDR2 (germline): MNHNS, SASEGT. The CDR3 runs 13 residues. V gave up 8 bases and J gave up 8 bases; unmatched junction bases: 7. DNA for the CDR3: TGTGCCAGCCGGGGACAGGGGGTGGACGGCTACACCTTC. This translates into CASRGQGVDGYTF.

The chain employs TRBV5-6 and TRBJ2-5; possible D gene TRBD2, 5 bases. Germline CDR1 is SGHDT and CDR2 is YYEEEE. The CDR3 runs to 13 residues. V dropped 2 bases and J dropped 5 bases, with 10 bases sitting between them. CDR3 sequence reads: CASSLPAGETQYF. DNA for the CDR3: TGTGCCAGCAGCTTACCTGCGGGCGAGACCCAGTACTTC.

This chain joins TRBV29-1 and TRBJ2-7, with 8 bases that match TRBD1. V was pared by 4 bases and J by 7 bases, with 18 bases of the junction left unmatched. Germline V gives CDR1 SQVTM, CDR2 ANQGSEA. CDR3 length: 16 amino acids. The CDR3 DNA reads as TGCAGCGTTGGCGGACAGGGAGTGGGAATTTTAGGAGAGCAGTACTTC. Protein: CSVGGQGVGILGEQYF.

The chain joins TRBV6-1 to TRBJ1-2, with a weak D call TRBD1 (6 bases). CDR1 MNHNS and CDR2 SASEGT come from the germline V gene. With 9 bases removed from V and 5 bases from J, the gap between germline ends came to 19 bases. The CDR3 has 14 residues. The CDR3 nucleotides are TGTGCCAGTTGCAAGAGGACAGAGTTTTATGGCTACACCTTC. This sequence encodes CASCKRTEFYGYTF.